This TCR beta chain was sequenced in a study of T-cell reconstitution after alpha-beta-depleted transplantation in children. CDR1 is KGHSH and CDR2 is LQKENI in the germline V gene. The CDR3 has 16 residues. V lost 2 bases and J lost 5, with 19 bases in between. A TCRbeta library incorporating unique molecular identifiers was prepared. A single record per CDR3 protein comes from TCRdb applying MiXCR to the PCR reads. Of 120,000 or so distinct CDR3 sequences in the sample, around a tenth were seen once. The TCR originated in a human donor who donated a stem cell graft to a child with acute lymphoblastic leukemia. The chain links TRBV18 to TRBJ2-7; D may be TRBD2 (7 bases). Here the sequenced sample was PBMCs from the stem cell graft donor, taken from the stem cell graft. The CDR3 DNA reads TGTGCCAGCTCACCATCCGGGGGGCCGTCCGTCGACGAGCAGTACTTC. Translated: CASSPSGGPSVDEQYF. Drawing the rest from reference TRBV18 and TRBJ2-7, the complete variable domain is NAGVMQNPRHLVRRRGQEARLRCSPMKGHSHVYWYRQLPEEGLKFMVYLQKENIIDESGMPKERFSAEFPKEGPSILRIQQVVRGDSAAYFCASSPSGGPSVDEQYFGPGTRLTVT.